The rows below give T cell receptor beta chains drawn from one sample of a study of blood T cells in healthy people across ages. TCRdb analysed the 5' RACE reads with MiXCR anew, one entry per CDR3 protein. The sample lists about 930,000 distinct CDR3 sequences, almost 30% occurring once. The same sample was also used in a study of T cells of mothers and their children.

The sample was blood. These receptors came from a middle-aged woman in good health. Both conserved end residues are part of each CDR3. D genes are given only for firm matches. Clone size is given for some rows only: seen once, a few or many times, or a class if the clone is expanded.

j_call clone_size v_call d_call cdr3_nt cdr3_aa
TRBJ1-5 - TRBV20-1 - TGCAGTGCGTCCCGGGACATATTCAATCAGCCCCAGCATTTT CSASRDIFNQPQHF
TRBJ2-1 many TRBV12-3/TRBV12-4 TRBD1 TGTGCCAGCAGTTCGACCGGGACAGGGGCCTACAATGAGCAGTTCTTC CASSSTGTGAYNEQFF
TRBJ2-1 many TRBV5-5 - TGTGCCAGCAGCTACTTTGAGGGGGTTGGCTATGAGCAGTTCTTC CASSYFEGVGYEQFF
TRBJ2-5 - TRBV20-1 TRBD2 TGCAGTGCTAGAGATCAGGGATTAGCGGGGGGGCCGGAGACCCAGTACTTC CSARDQGLAGGPETQYF
TRBJ2-2 few TRBV20-1 - TGCAGTGCTAAATCCGACAGATACACCGGGGAGCTGTTTTTT CSAKSDRYTGELFF
TRBJ1-2 many TRBV12-3/TRBV12-4 - TGTGCCAGCAGTCTCCACCAGATCTATGGCTACACCTTC CASSLHQIYGYTF
TRBJ1-2 many TRBV10-3 - TGTGCCATCAGTGAGTCGATTGCCGCGCTCGTCTATGGCTACACCTTC CAISESIAALVYGYTF
TRBJ1-2 - TRBV3-1 - TGTGCCAGCAGCCAAGAGTGGGGGAAGGATGGCTACACCTTC CASSQEWGKDGYTF
TRBJ2-3 few TRBV5-1 - TGCGCCAGCAGCTTGGGAATGTCTCCGAATACAGATACGCAGTATTTT CASSLGMSPNTDTQYF
TRBJ2-7 many TRBV12-3/TRBV12-4 - TGTGCCAGCAGTTTAGGGGGGTGGTCCTACGAGCAGTACTTC CASSLGGWSYEQYF
TRBJ2-5 once TRBV6-4 TRBD1 TGTGCCAGCAGTGACTTAAAGGGGACAGGAAGTCCCAATGAGCAGTACTTC CASSDLKGTGSPNEQYF
TRBJ2-1 - TRBV6-6 TRBD1 TGTGCCAGTGGGGGGGACAGGGGGTCCTACAATGAGCAGTTCTTC CASGGDRGSYNEQFF
TRBJ2-3 few TRBV5-1 - TGCGCCAGCAGCCTGGGCGGGGTCTCTGACACAGATACGCAGTATTTT CASSLGGVSDTDTQYF
TRBJ2-7 many TRBV19 TRBD1 TGTGCCAGTAGTATAAGTGGCAGGGGGTACGAGCAGTACTTC CASSISGRGYEQYF
TRBJ2-7 - TRBV9 TRBD1 TGTGCCAGCAGCCCCGGGACAGGGATGTACGAGCAGTACTTC CASSPGTGMYEQYF
TRBJ1-1 - TRBV7-9 - TGTGCCAGCAGCCCTCACCAGCTGAACACTGAAGCTTTCTTT CASSPHQLNTEAFF
TRBJ2-1 - TRBV7-9 - TGTGCCAGCAGCTCCCCCCGCGGGTCCCTAGAGCAGTTCTTC CASSSPRGSLEQFF
TRBJ2-5 - TRBV18 TRBD2 TGTGCCAGCTCAACTACTAGCGGGGTCCCAGAGACCCAGTACTTC CASSTTSGVPETQYF
TRBJ1-1 - TRBV12-5 TRBD1 TGTGCTAGTGGCCAGAGGACAGGGACTGAAGCTTTCTTT CASGQRTGTEAFF
TRBJ2-5 - TRBV20-1 TRBD1 TGCAGTGCTGGCAAAACAGGGGGCCAGTACTTC CSAGKTGGQYF
TRBJ2-1 - TRBV6-2/TRBV6-3 TRBD2 TGTGCCAGCAGTTACTCCGGGACTAGCGGTGGGCAGTTCTTC CASSYSGTSGGQFF
TRBJ1-2 many TRBV19 - TGTGCCAGTAGCCTCGCAGTGACAGAAGGAGGCTATGGCTACACCTTC CASSLAVTEGGYGYTF
TRBJ2-2 few TRBV20-1 TRBD1 TGCAGTGCTAGTGCCGGGACAGCGAACACCGGGGAGCTGTTTTTT CSASAGTANTGELFF
TRBJ1-5 - TRBV7-8 - TGTGCCAGCAGCTTTTATGGGGGCAGGAGCAATCAGCCCCAGCATTTT CASSFYGGRSNQPQHF
TRBJ1-5 - TRBV12-3/TRBV12-4 TRBD1 TGTGCCAGCAGGGGGACAGTAAGCAATCAGCCCCAGCATTTT CASRGTVSNQPQHF
TRBJ2-5 few TRBV5-1 - TGCGCCAGCAGCTTGGCCCCCGGCGTACAAGAGACCCAGTACTTC CASSLAPGVQETQYF
TRBJ2-1 - TRBV7-9 TRBD2 TGTGCCAGCAGCTTAGTTGCGGGGGGTTACTACAATGAGCAGTTCTTC CASSLVAGGYYNEQFF
TRBJ1-5 once TRBV2 TRBD1 TGTGCCAGCAGCAGGACAGGTCAACAGCCCCAGCATTTT CASSRTGQQPQHF
TRBJ1-5 - TRBV2 - TGTGCCAGCAACGACCCGGGGGGTGATCAGCCCCAGCATTTT CASNDPGGDQPQHF
TRBJ2-6 few TRBV2 - TGTGCCAGCAGTGAGGGCCCAGACTCTGGGGCCAACGTCCTGACTTTC CASSEGPDSGANVLTF
TRBJ1-4 - TRBV2 - TGTGCCAGCAGTGACGTGGGTGGGGCGAATGAAAAACTGTTTTTT CASSDVGGANEKLFF
TRBJ2-5 few TRBV12-3/TRBV12-4 TRBD2 TGTGCCAGCAGTTTAGCGGCGGGGGGGCTGGAGACCCAGTACTTC CASSLAAGGLETQYF
TRBJ1-6 - TRBV10-3 TRBD1 TGTGCCATCAGTGAGTCGACAGGGCTTTCACCCCTCCACTTT CAISESTGLSPLHF
TRBJ2-3 many TRBV5-5 TRBD2 TGTGCCAGTAGCGGGGGGGCGTTTACAGATACGCAGTATTTT CASSGGAFTDTQYF
TRBJ2-1 - TRBV20-1 TRBD2 TGCAGTGCTAGAAGGAATGCGGGGGGGAATGAGCAGTTCTTC CSARRNAGGNEQFF
TRBJ1-2 many TRBV20-1 - TGCAGTGTTGGGGACCAGAACTATGGCTACACCTTC CSVGDQNYGYTF
TRBJ2-2 many TRBV6-1 TRBD2 TGTGCCAGCAGTGAACTAGCGGGGACGGCCGGGGAGCTGTTTTTT CASSELAGTAGELFF
TRBJ2-5 few TRBV7-8 - TGTGCCAGCAGGCCAACTAGGGGGGGACGTGGGATAGAGACCCAGTACTTC CASRPTRGGRGIETQYF
TRBJ2-7 - TRBV5-1 TRBD1 TGCGCCAGCAGCCCGGAAGATCAGGGGGCTGGGGAGCAGTACTTC CASSPEDQGAGEQYF
TRBJ2-5 many TRBV5-4 TRBD1 TGTGCCAGCAGCTTGGGGGGGACAGGGAAGACCCAGTACTTC CASSLGGTGKTQYF
TRBJ1-1 many TRBV20-1 TRBD1 TGCAGTGCTCGACGGGACAGGGGCACTGAAGCTTTCTTT CSARRDRGTEAFF
TRBJ1-1 - TRBV6-2/TRBV6-3 - TGTGCCAGCAGTTACTCCCGGACGGACAACACTGAAGCTTTCTTT CASSYSRTDNTEAFF
TRBJ2-1 few TRBV7-2 TRBD2 TGTGCCAGCAGCCTCGGGTCGAGCGGGGGAGAGCAGTTCTTC CASSLGSSGGEQFF
TRBJ1-1 many TRBV12-3/TRBV12-4 - TGTGCCAGCAGTTTAGGGCAGTCGAACACTGAAGCTTTCTTT CASSLGQSNTEAFF